This entry describes one T cell receptor (beta chain). This sample is part of a study of blood T cell repertoires in COVID-19. Study summary: Spain, Italy and the United States supplied samples that represented acute and convalescent COVID-19.

V shed 3 bases and J 0 bases; nucleotides not matched to a gene: 15. Looked up from germline, CDR1 is KGHSH and CDR2 is LQKENI. There are 20 residues in the CDR3. The assay was immunoSEQ multiplex PCR, and TCRdb's table has in-frame clones only and misses some. Of about 160,000 clones in the sample, 70% to 90% are singletons; the top ten hold approximately 7%. Sequencing used PBMCs or T cells enriched from blood (not recorded which). V usage is TRBV18 and J usage is TRBJ2-3; TRBD2 aligns across 10 bases. This TCR was sampled from a woman in her 50s who had recovered from COVID-19. CDR3 residues: CASSPRGSGGLRGSTDTQYF. The CDR3, as DNA: TGTGCCAGCTCACCTCGGGGTAGCGGGGGGCTCCGAGGGAGCACAGATACGCAGTATTTT.